The entry below gives a single T cell receptor (beta chain) sequence along with its context. It has no known antigen specificity. No quality values exist for individual bases; no much larger clone is one base distant. This specimen comes from a study of cytomegalovirus exposure and HLA in healthy donors (dated by TCRdb to about 2017). Study-level background: An earlier analysis of 587 of the donors reported approximately 260 Gb of sequence data and about 120 million unique TCR beta sequences obtained from 180 million or so T cells. About 280 gigabases of sequencing data and around 88 million unique TCR sequences made up an early release that covered roughly 670 HLA-typed donors. Of the 350 to 450 genotyped donors, about 80% fell in the genetic ancestry cluster associated with self-reported Caucasian donors. The study aimed to test whether cataloging public T cell receptors could reveal signatures of past pathogen exposure. Using immunosequencing, the study profiled T cell repertoires from around 670 subjects and related those repertoires to cytomegalovirus serostatus. Besides the first cohort of around 670 subjects, a separate validation cohort made up of over a hundred different subjects was used. To predict cytomegalovirus infection status, the study combined high-throughput TCR immunosequencing, statistical association of individual TCRs with disease status, and machine learning. In a later analysis, previously published TCR beta repertoires from about 640 donors were re-analyzed and high-resolution HLA genotyping was added so that TCR occurrence patterns could be studied. Rather than using new phenotypic data, the later analysis identified candidate immune exposures from TCR beta sequences and from how often those sequences occurred across donors. In an earlier analysis of 587 of the donors, high-throughput TCR beta sequencing was used to judge whether each TCR beta V gene segment behaved as functional or pseudogenic. Donor age, sex, ethnicity and CMV serostatus were collected together with the repertoire data. A later genetic analysis used genome-wide SNP genotypes for about 65% of the roughly 700 donors, treating that subset as a discovery cohort. Every repertoire in the discovery cohort had been generated on one and the same sequencing platform. HLA typing included class I and class II loci at four-digit resolution. The number of typed donors differed by locus: roughly 620-640 for A, B, C, DRB1 and DQB1; approximately 540 for DQA1; roughly 600 for DPA1; and about 450 for DPB1. Roughly 5 DR-DQ haplotypes were handled as single units for association and clustering, since linkage in the cohort was strong. On average, around 200,000 unique TCR beta nucleotide sequences were sequenced per donor among 398 genotyped donors of the cohort, with roughly 18% of those sequences being non-productive. Points the paper makes about the study in general: The earlier analysis of 587 of the donors excluded over 15 rarely observed V segments, including chromosome 9 orphons, because counts were too low. According to a later genetic analysis, donors in an Asian-associated ancestry cluster had fewer N-insertions in productive TCRs than the approximately 700-donor mean. A later analysis found that HLA-associated TCR beta chains were more clonally expanded and had lower generation probabilities than equally common non-associated chains. Three of the identified cytomegalovirus-associated TCR beta chains were confirmed in vitro to be specific for cytomegalovirus antigens. Because the 87-base-pair reads could not distinguish some IMGT-functional V segments, including TRBV6-2 and TRBV6-3, those segments were excluded. In a later analysis, most CMV-associated TCR beta chains were found to appear HLA-restricted, with HLA associations seemingly driven largely by CMV exposure. When HLA alleles, especially DR and DQ, strongly co-occurred, TCR associations were difficult to assign to individual alleles. In this cohort, only TCR beta chains were sequenced, and detectable features were limited by the absence of alpha or paired-chain data. The authors suggested that the approach could potentially be extended to other disease states and immunological phenotypes. Across donors, most TCR sequences were observed very rarely, whereas some public TCRs were present in many individuals. A later genetic analysis associated a missense DCLRE1C variant with V-gene and J-gene trimming of TCR beta chains, and an independent cohort replicated the association. Immune exposure information for the cohort was limited to CMV serostatus. A further reported finding was that TCR beta sequences accurately predicted the HLA-A and HLA-B alleles for most subjects in the first cohort. Because HLA typing was unavailable for some donors at each locus, only the typed subset was used in association tests. The study listed around 160 TCR beta chains as associated with cytomegalovirus. The sequencing pipeline was judged likely to have produced a cluster of highly shared sequence variants as a technical artifact. The classifier was reported to diagnose cytomegalovirus status with high specificity and sensitivity in both the original cohort and the validation cohort. Sequencing depth was assumed to be roughly uniform across donors in the presence/absence analyses, though that assumption may not hold. According to a later analysis, TCR association rates differed among HLA loci, with DRB1 alleles showing the most associated TCRs and HLA-C alleles showing the fewest. Correlated functional status among segregating V segments might reflect linkage disequilibrium, but an unknown experimental factor could not be ruled out. Specific HLA alleles were associated with about 17,000 TCR beta sequences at a false discovery rate of 0.05 in a later analysis. In a later analysis, several top co-occurrence clusters were reported to appear linked to parvovirus B19, influenza, CMV and Epstein-Barr virus. Broadly in line with IMGT annotations, most TCR beta V segments showed up in productive rearrangements about 87% or about 30% of the time in an earlier analysis of 587 of the donors.

Trimming leaves V shorter by 6 bases and J shorter by 2 bases, with the junction holding 5 bases beyond the gene matches. The CDR3 sequence holds 14 residues, the cysteine and phenylalanine included. Left in the record is the CDR3 DNA by itself, 42 bases read in frame from the first base. CDR1 is given as SNHLY and CDR2 as FYNNEI, both from the germline V gene. The cohort consisted of 600 to 700 healthy bone marrow donors. Cohort members were all nominally healthy when sampled, although unrecorded immune exposures were likely present. The donor tested CMV seropositive, placing the donor among the approximately 290 seropositive members of the cohort. A peripheral blood sample was provided by each donor, and peripheral blood mononuclear cells were used for TCR beta sequencing. The Qiagen DNeasy Blood Extraction Kit was used to extract genomic DNA from the blood cell samples. The method behind the library was the immunoSEQ multiplex PCR assay. For the multiplex PCR, a mixture combining 60 forward primers for TCR Vbeta segments and 13 reverse primers for TCR Jbeta segments was used. The CDR3 region of rearranged TCR beta genes was amplified from genomic DNA with a multiplex PCR assay. Amplified TCR beta libraries were sequenced as 87-base-pair reads on the Illumina HiSeq System. On the authors' methods: A later analysis counted about 80 million unique TCR beta chains across the roughly 700 repertoires, and around 12 million of these chains were shared by at least two donors. Raw reads were error-corrected and collapsed into unique sequences by a nearest-neighbor algorithm in which closely related sequences were merged to remove PCR and sequencing errors. Alignment of CDR3 sequences to IMGT reference sequences was used to assign V, D and J gene segments. For a sequence to be retained, a match of at least six nucleotides to both a V gene segment and a J gene segment was required. Rearrangements were called productive when the CDR3 lacked stop codons and stayed in frame with V and J; all others were non-productive. CDR3 was defined according to IMGT convention as the region running from the second conserved V-encoded cysteine to the conserved J-encoded phenylalanine. The earlier analysis of some 540 of the donors excluded any sequence lacking an unambiguous match to a single V gene segment. In an earlier analysis of approximately 590 of the donors, V segments were called functional above 56.7% productive rearrangements and were called segregating when the between-donor standard deviation exceeded 5%. A statistical classification framework was built to diagnose cytomegalovirus status from the catalog of TCR beta chain sequences. V and J gene assignment, in a later analysis, came from comparing TCR nucleotide sequences with IMGT/GENE-DB human TR gene sequences. Using the TCRdist pipeline, a later analysis assigned CDR3 sequences along with most-parsimonious VDJ recombination scenarios. In a later analysis, every TCR beta chain was defined by the combination of its CDR3 amino acid sequence and its V-gene family, and reads without a unique V-gene family were dropped. To address suspected cross-contamination and a sequencing artifact, a later analysis removed some 620 highly shared, low-generation-probability nucleotide sequences. In a later analysis, a clonal expansion index was calculated for each public chain from normalized within-repertoire ranks of inferred template counts. In a later analysis, generation probabilities were computed with a VDJ recombination model fitted to out-of-frame rearrangements, and the resulting probabilities were checked against IGoR. Hypergeometric tests were used in a later analysis to score TCR-TCR, TCR-HLA and TCR-CMV co-occurrence, with a repertoire-size bias correction applied to the TCR pairs. In a later analysis, false discovery rates were estimated by permuting HLA or CMV assignments 20 times. In a later analysis, co-occurring TCRs were grouped using DBSCAN, with TCRdist sequence similarity added in when clustering inside HLA-allele-positive subsets. Repertoires with fewer than 30,000 or more than 120,000 public chains, plus five repertoires with anomalous nucleotide sharing, were excluded from co-occurrence clustering. Sourced from immuneACCESS, this table was stored by TCRdb with only in-frame sequences that have V and J called. A share of the clones is absent; for the studies checked, an unresolved V gene accounts for under half, and the remainder has no known explanation. From that table come the V and J calls and clone size; the DNA was used to work out D and trimming. The sample contains around 120,000 clones, roughly 72% of them found a single time. Roughly 12% of the sample is taken by the ten largest.

The sample comprised PBMCs. The sequence is built from TRBV2 and TRBJ2-7, and 9 bases in between align with TRBD2. The receptor's source is a woman between 45 and 65 years old in good health and CMV-seropositive. The nucleotide sequence reads TGTGCCAGCAGGCGGACTAGCGTCGCCTACGAGCAGTACTTC. Its protein is CASRRTSVAYEQYF.